Below, one T cell receptor beta chain is given with its context. The data belong to a study of monozygotic twins with inflammatory bowel disease. TCRdb reprocessed the 5' RACE reads and reports one entry per CDR3 protein, with no DNA. Recorded for this sample: under 150,000 distinct CDR3 sequences. CDR1 is SGHTS and CDR2 is YDEGEE in the germline V gene. The CDR3 has 14 amino acids. The TCR comes from a human donor with ulcerative colitis or Crohn's disease, or a healthy co-twin of an affected twin (not recorded which). Sequencing was performed on blood. The chain links TRBV5-8 to TRBJ2-1; TCRdb outputs TRBD1, but without DNA this stays unchecked. The CDR3 loop is CASSLRTGNNEQFF. Full variable domain (outside the CDR3, taken from reference TRBV5-8 and TRBJ2-1): EAGVTQSPTHLIKTRGQQATLRCSPISGHTSVYWYQQALGLGLQFLLWYDEGEERNRGNFPPRFSGRQFPNYSSELNVNALELEDSALYLCASSLRTGNNEQFFGPGTRLTVL.